This TCR beta chain emerged from a study of T cells in Graves' hyperthyroidism and ophthalmopathy. Study-level results: Stable hyperthyroidism was separated from ophthalmopathy by a model based on 13 V-J features. The model forecast ophthalmopathy, anticipating it by a median about 7 months before onset.

RNA transcripts provided the source from which TCR beta CDR3 regions were amplified. When the TCR CDR3 underwent first-round RT-PCR, the HTBI primer set was used. Via MiXCR, TCRdb re-called the multiplex PCR reads, giving one row per CDR3 protein. The sample shows about 570,000 distinct CDR3 sequences, just over 45% of them seen only once. The diagnostic basis comprised clinical symptoms, serum thyroxine and TRAb, thyroid ultrasound and orbital computed tomography. This clonotype showed up just a few times. Antigen: not known. This receptor was obtained from an adult woman with Graves' disease, either hyperthyroidism or ophthalmopathy (not recorded which). The sample comprised peripheral blood or thyroid tissue (not recorded which).

DNA for the CDR3: TGTGCCAGCATTGGGCAGAACACTGAAGCTTTCTTT. It encodes CASIGQNTEAFF. V gene TRBV7-9 combines with J gene TRBJ1-1; D not certain. The CDR3 loop spans 12 amino acids. V was clipped by 7 bases and J by 1 base, with 7 bases between them. Germline V lookup: CDR1 SEHNR, CDR2 FQNEAQ (reference sequence).